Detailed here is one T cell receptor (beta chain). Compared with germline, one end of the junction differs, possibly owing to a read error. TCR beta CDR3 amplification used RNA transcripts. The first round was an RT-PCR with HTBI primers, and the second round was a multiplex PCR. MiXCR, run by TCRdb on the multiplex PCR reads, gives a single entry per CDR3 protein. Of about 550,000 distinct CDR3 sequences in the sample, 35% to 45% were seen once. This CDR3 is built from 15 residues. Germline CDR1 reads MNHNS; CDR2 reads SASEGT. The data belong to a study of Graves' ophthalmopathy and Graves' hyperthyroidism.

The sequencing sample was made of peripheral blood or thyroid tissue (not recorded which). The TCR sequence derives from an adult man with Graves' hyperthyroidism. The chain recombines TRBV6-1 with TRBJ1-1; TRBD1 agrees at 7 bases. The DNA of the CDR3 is TGTGTCAGCAGTAGCGGGTACAGGGGAGACACTGAAGCTTTCTTT. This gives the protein CVSSSGYRGDTEAFF.